Presented here are 26 T cell receptor beta chains from one specimen sequenced in a study of cytomegalovirus exposure and HLA in healthy donors. In the PCR, 60 Vbeta and 13 Jbeta primers were used. The data were produced by immunoSEQ multiplex PCR, yet TCRdb's version contains in-frame clones alone and is incomplete. Among approximately 190,000 clones listed, under 70% were seen once. The source material was PBMCs. These receptor sequences come from a man aged 35 to 55 in good health and CMV-seropositive.

The CDR3 spells CASSEWSGTQYF. The CDR3 DNA reads as TGTGCCAGCAGTGAATGGAGCGGCACGCAGTATTTT. The chain combines TRBV6-1 with TRBJ2-3; D possibly corresponds to TRBD2 (5 bases). The CDR3 has 12 amino acids. With 2 bases removed from V and 9 bases from J, the gap between germline ends came to 9 bases. Germline assignment: CDR1 MNHNS and CDR2 SASEGT.

The CDR3 protein is CASSGDRLARNTIYF. The CDR3 DNA sequence: TGTGCCAGCAGCGGGGACAGGCTAGCTCGAAACACCATATATTTT. The chain employs TRBV9 and TRBJ1-3, with 8 bases lining up with TRBD1. Germline lookup yields CDR1 SGDLS and CDR2 YYNGEE. The CDR3 totals 15 residues. V was clipped by 3 bases and J by 5 bases; unmatched bases: 7.

This clone appeared a single time. The chain's CDR3 is CASSQEEWTVNTEAFF. CDR3 nucleotides: TGCGCCAGCAGCCAAGAGGAGTGGACAGTGAACACTGAAGCTTTCTTT. This chain connects TRBV4-1 to TRBJ1-1; tentatively, D is TRBD1 (6 bases). The V end lost 0 bases, the J end lost 0 bases, and 11 bases lay between the germline ends. CDR3 length equals 16 residues. The germline CDR1 and CDR2 sequences are MGHRA and YSYEKL.

This clone was counted between two and nine times. The gene calls are TRBV9 and TRBJ2-3, with D possibly being TRBD2 (5 bases). Looked up from germline, CDR1 is SGDLS and CDR2 is YYNGEE. Between the trimmed V and J ends, which lost 0 bases and 4 bases, there was a span of 15 bases. This CDR3 region has 16 residues. CDR3 sequence: CASSVVGSGRADTQYF. The DNA for the CDR3 is TGTGCCAGCAGCGTAGTGGGATCGGGAAGGGCAGATACGCAGTATTTT. Using reference TRBV9 and TRBJ2-3 for the parts outside the CDR3, the full variable domain is DSGVTQTPKHLITATGQRVTLRCSPRSGDLSVYWYQQSLDQGLQFLIQYYNGEERAKGNILERFSAQQFPDLHSELNLSSLELGDSALYFCASSVVGSGRADTQYFGPGTRLTVL.

This clone has more than one count but fewer than ten. V usage is TRBV4-1 and J usage is TRBJ2-1; D may be TRBD2 (7 bases). The CDR3 consists of 16 residues. V was trimmed by 4 bases and J by 4 bases, leaving 17 bases between them. Per germline, CDR1 MGHRA and CDR2 YSYEKL. CDR3 DNA sequence: TGCGCCAGCAGCCCCCTGGGGGCGGGGGAATACAATGAGCAGTTCTTC. Translated, it gives CASSPLGAGEYNEQFF.

This clone was observed a handful of times. V usage is TRBV12-5 and J usage is TRBJ2-7; tentatively, D is TRBD2 (5 bases). Germline CDR1 reads LGHNT; CDR2 reads FRNRAP. The CDR3 is 12 amino acids. V lost 6 bases and J lost 3, with 9 bases in between. The chain's CDR3 is CASGSSFYEQYF. CDR3 bases: TGTGCTAGTGGCTCTAGCTTCTACGAGCAGTACTTC. Combining the CDR3 with reference TRBV12-5 and TRBJ2-7 gives the whole variable domain DARVTQTPRHKVTEMGQEVTMRCQPILGHNTVFWYRQTMMQGLELLAYFRNRAPLDDSGMPKDRFSAEMPDATLATLKIQPSEPRDSAVYFCASGSSFYEQYFGPGTRLTVT.

CDR3 protein: CASSLISGDTEAFF. The CDR3 coding sequence is TGCGCCAGCAGCTTGATCTCGGGGGACACTGAAGCTTTCTTT. V and J are TRBV5-1 and TRBJ1-1; possibly TRBD1 for D (5 bases). V lost 1 base, J lost 3 bases, and 10 bases lay in between. Germline V gene data show CDR1 as SGHRS and CDR2 as YFSETQ. The CDR3 has 14 residues.

The table lists this clone with a few counts. The V call is TRBV2, the J call TRBJ2-7; possibly TRBD1 for D (5 bases). Trimming pared 4 bases from V and 3 bases from J, leaving 13 bases between. CDR3 length: 14 amino acids. Germline V gene lookup returns CDR1 SNHLY and CDR2 FYNNEI. The CDR3 DNA is TGTGCCAGCAGTGCCCCTGACAGCTACTACGAGCAGTACTTC. Amino acids: CASSAPDSYYEQYF.

The chain employs TRBV2 and TRBJ2-3; maybe TRBD2 (5 bases). Trimming removed 7 bases at V and 3 bases at J, with 14 bases between. The CDR3 extends over 14 amino acids. Germline CDR1 and CDR2: SNHLY and FYNNEI. The CDR3 bases are TGTGCCAGCAAGTGGGCAGGAGGAACAGATACGCAGTATTTT. This translates into CASKWAGGTDTQYF.

V gene TRBV29-1 combines with J gene TRBJ2-3; tentatively, D is TRBD1 (6 bases). This CDR3 has 15 residues. The germline V gene has CDR1 SQVTM and CDR2 ANQGSEA. The V gene lost 8 bases and the J gene lost 1 base, with 19 bases spanning the gap. CDR3: CSTQTGGAGTDTQYF. CDR3 DNA: TGCAGCACTCAGACAGGTGGCGCCGGCACAGATACGCAGTATTTT.

This clone came up once. The chain uses TRBV19 and TRBJ2-1, with 8 bases fitting TRBD1. The CDR3 loop spans 16 amino acids. Trimming took 5 bases from V and 2 from J; bases not matched to a gene: 8. Germline CDR1 and CDR2: LNHDA and SQIVND (reference sequence). This chain's CDR3 is CASSPTTGGPYNEQFF. CDR3 DNA sequence: TGTGCCAGTAGTCCCACTACAGGGGGGCCCTACAATGAGCAGTTCTTC.

V gene TRBV7-2 combines with J gene TRBJ2-1, with TRBD2 identical over 7 bases. The length of the CDR3 is 13 residues. J was trimmed by 9 bases and V by 5 bases; bases with no gene match: 7. Germline-derived CDR1 and CDR2 are SGHTA and FQGNSA. The CDR3 region is CASSTWGEGEQFF. The CDR3 coding sequence is TGTGCCAGCAGCACATGGGGGGAGGGTGAGCAGTTCTTC.

In the case of this clone: It is likely a read error, because the conserved phenylalanine at the end of the CDR3 is missing. The gene calls are TRBV2 and TRBJ1-2; D is unclear. CDR3 length equals 13 residues. CDR1 and CDR2 (germline): SNHLY, FYNNEI. V was trimmed by 2 bases and J by 3 bases, leaving 7 bases between them. Written as DNA, the CDR3 is TGTGCCAGCAGTGAATGGGCAGACTATGGCTACACCCTC. Protein: CASSEWADYGYTL.

This clone occurred a few times. This chain connects TRBV2 to TRBJ1-2; 7 bases match TRBD1. With 4 bases clipped from V and 4 bases from J, the junction kept 6 bases outside the gene matches. This CDR3 has 14 residues. The V gene's germline CDR1 is SNHLY and CDR2 FYNNEI. The CDR3, as DNA: TGTGCCAGCAGTGCGAGGGGACAGAGCTATGGCTACACCTTC. Encoded protein: CASSARGQSYGYTF.

This clone came up a few times. The V and J genes are TRBV28 and TRBJ1-5; D is uncertain. The CDR3 sequence is 16 residues long. Germline lookup yields CDR1 MDHEN and CDR2 SYDVKM. Trimming removed 2 bases from V and 5 bases from J, with 16 bases in between. DNA of the CDR3: TGTGCCAGCAGTTTAATCATCTTTTGGAGCCATCAGCCCCAGCATTTT. Protein sequence: CASSLIIFWSHQPQHF.

In nucleotides, the CDR3 is TGTGCCAGCAGTCTAATTAGCGGGGGGGCCTCGTGGGAGCAGTACTTC. Protein product: CASSLISGGASWEQYF. V usage is TRBV28 and J usage is TRBJ2-7, with 11 bases identical to TRBD2. Germline V CDR1 and CDR2: MDHEN, SYDVKM. The CDR3 runs 16 residues. Germline trimming cut 5 bases from V and 7 bases from J; bases unmatched to any gene: 13.

This clone was detected only a few times. The rearrangement links TRBV28 to TRBJ2-7; TRBD2 might be the D (5 bases). Germline assignment: CDR1 MDHEN and CDR2 SYDVKM. Deletions cut 8 bases from V and 2 bases from J, with 13 bases between. The CDR3 has 13 residues. The CDR3 DNA is TGTGCCAGCCAGGCGGCGGGTCCCTACGAGCAGTACTTC. Encoded protein: CASQAAGPYEQYF.

This sequence joins TRBV11-2 and TRBJ1-1; D ambiguous. V was cut by 1 base and J by 1 base, with 7 bases left in between. CDR1 is SGHAT and CDR2 is FQNNGV in the germline V gene. CDR3 length equals 14 residues. The CDR3 DNA reads as TGTGCCAGCAGCTTAGGACACCAGAACACTGAAGCTTTCTTT. Its protein product is CASSLGHQNTEAFF. Looking up the rest from reference TRBV11-2 and TRBJ1-1 gives the full variable domain: EAGVAQSPRYKIIEKRQSVAFWCNPISGHATLYWYQQILGQGPKLLIQFQNNGVVDDSQLPKDRFSAERLKGVDSTLKIQPAKLEDSAVYLCASSLGHQNTEAFFGQGTRLTVV.

V usage is TRBV28 and J usage is TRBJ2-7; TRBD2 matches 13 bases. The V gene end was trimmed by 5 bases and the J gene end by 4 bases; junction bases not matched to a gene: 2. Germline values: CDR1 MDHEN, CDR2 SYDVKM. CDR3 length: 14 residues. This chain's CDR3 is CASSTLAGGYEQYF. Here the CDR3 DNA reads TGTGCCAGCAGTACACTAGCGGGGGGGTACGAGCAGTACTTC.

This chain joins TRBV10-1 and TRBJ2-7; possible D gene TRBD2, 5 bases. The germline gives CDR1 WNHNN, CDR2 SYGVQD (reference sequence). This CDR3 is 15 amino acids long. With 2 bases removed from V and 0 bases from J, the gap between germline ends came to 11 bases. The CDR3 protein is CASSERVGVSYEQYF. CDR3 bases: TGCGCCAGCAGTGAGAGGGTCGGGGTCTCCTACGAGCAGTACTTC.

The chain carries TRBV7-2 and TRBJ1-5; D unclear. Germline CDR1 and CDR2: SGHTA and FQGNSA. This CDR3 region has 17 residues. V lost 5 bases to trimming and J lost 0 bases, with 17 bases between them. CDR3 in amino acids: CASSQRGGPYSNQPQHF. The CDR3 DNA reads TGTGCCAGCAGCCAACGCGGAGGCCCTTATAGCAATCAGCCCCAGCATTTT.

J is TRBJ1-2 and V is TRBV9, with no clear D. In germline, CDR1 is SGDLS, CDR2 YYNGEE. Trimming left V 0 bases short and J 4 bases short, with 7 bases between. The CDR3 totals 13 residues. The CDR3 loop is CASSVAPPYGYTF. The DNA for the CDR3 is TGTGCCAGCAGCGTAGCTCCCCCCTATGGCTACACCTTC.

The chain is built from TRBV11-2 and TRBJ1-2; D ambiguous. The CDR3 is made up of 13 amino acids. The germline V gene has CDR1 SGHAT and CDR2 FQNNGV. V lost 3 bases, J lost 8 bases, and 13 bases lay in between. CDR3 amino acids: CASSLDYPGGYTF. As DNA, the CDR3 is TGTGCCAGCAGCTTGGATTATCCGGGAGGCTACACCTTC.

The gene calls are TRBV5-6 and TRBJ1-4; 7 bases are shared with TRBD1. The CDR3 is 18 residues long. Trimming at V came to 4 bases and at J to 3 bases, leaving 15 bases not matched to a gene. CDR1 and CDR2 from the germline V gene are SGHDT and YYEEEE. The CDR3 sequence: CASSPRDSLARANEKLFF. The CDR3 bases are TGTGCCAGCAGCCCGCGGGACAGCCTGGCAAGAGCTAATGAAAAACTGTTTTTT.

The CDR3 reads CASSLLADTDTQYF. In DNA, the CDR3 is TGTGCCAGCAGCTTGTTAGCAGACACAGATACGCAGTATTTT. J is TRBJ2-3 and V is TRBV5-6; D uncertain. The CDR3 sequence is 14 residues long. CDR1 SGHDT and CDR2 YYEEEE come from the germline V gene. Between the trimmed V and J ends, which lost 1 base and 2 bases, there was a span of 8 bases.

The chain is built from TRBV19 and TRBJ1-2; TRBD1 matches at 9 bases. The CDR3 length is 18 residues. Germline values: CDR1 LNHDA, CDR2 SQIVND (reference sequence). V lost 6 bases, J lost 2 bases, and 16 bases stayed unmatched. CDR3 coding DNA: TGTGCCAGTAGCCGAGATTGGGGGACAGGGAGTAGGAACTATGGCTACACCTTC. Encoded protein: CASSRDWGTGSRNYGYTF.